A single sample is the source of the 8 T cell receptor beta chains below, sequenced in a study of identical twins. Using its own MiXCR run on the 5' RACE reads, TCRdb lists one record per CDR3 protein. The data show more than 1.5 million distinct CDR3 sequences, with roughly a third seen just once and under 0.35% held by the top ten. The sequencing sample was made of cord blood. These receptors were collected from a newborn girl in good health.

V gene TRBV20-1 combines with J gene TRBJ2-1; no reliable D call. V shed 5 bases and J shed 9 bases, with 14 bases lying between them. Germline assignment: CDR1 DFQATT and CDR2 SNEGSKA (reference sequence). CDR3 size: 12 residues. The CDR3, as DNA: TGCAGTGCTGGCCCATGGAAGGTTGAGCAGTTCTTC. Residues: CSAGPWKVEQFF.

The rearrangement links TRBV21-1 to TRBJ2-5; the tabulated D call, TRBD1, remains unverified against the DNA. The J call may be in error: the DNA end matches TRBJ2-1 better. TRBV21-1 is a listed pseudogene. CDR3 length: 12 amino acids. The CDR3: CASIGGRETQFF. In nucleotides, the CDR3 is TGTGCCAGCATAGGGGGCCGGGAGACCCAGTTCTTC.

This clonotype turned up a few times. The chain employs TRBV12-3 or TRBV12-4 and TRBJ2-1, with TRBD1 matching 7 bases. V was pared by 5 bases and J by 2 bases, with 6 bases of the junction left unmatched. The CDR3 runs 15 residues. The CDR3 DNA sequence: TGTGCCAGCAGTACGAGACAGGGCCCCTACAATGAGCAGTTCTTC. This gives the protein CASSTRQGPYNEQFF.

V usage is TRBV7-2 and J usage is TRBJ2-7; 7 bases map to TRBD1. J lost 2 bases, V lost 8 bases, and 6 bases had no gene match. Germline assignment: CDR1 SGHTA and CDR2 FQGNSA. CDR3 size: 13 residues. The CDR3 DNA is TGTGCCAGCTGCCGGGACAGCGCCTACGAGCAGTACTTC. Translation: CASCRDSAYEQYF. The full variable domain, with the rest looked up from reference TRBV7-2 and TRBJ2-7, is GAGVSQSPSNKVTEKGKDVELRCDPISGHTALYWYRQSLGQGLEFLIYFQGNSAPDKSGLPSDRFSAERTGGSVSTLTIQRTQQEDSAVYLCASCRDSAYEQYFGPGTRLTVT.

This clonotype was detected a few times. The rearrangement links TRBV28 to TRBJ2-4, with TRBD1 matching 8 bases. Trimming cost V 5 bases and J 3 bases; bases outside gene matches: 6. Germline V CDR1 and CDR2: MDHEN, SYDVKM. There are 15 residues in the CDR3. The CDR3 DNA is TGTGCCAGCAGTCCCCGGGACAGGTACAAAAACATTCAGTACTTC. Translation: CASSPRDRYKNIQYF.

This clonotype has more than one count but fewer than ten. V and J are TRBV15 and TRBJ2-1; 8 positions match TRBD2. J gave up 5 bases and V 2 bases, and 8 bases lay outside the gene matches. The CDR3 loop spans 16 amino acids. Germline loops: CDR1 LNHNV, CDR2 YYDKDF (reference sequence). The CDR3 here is CATSRPISGGHNEQFF. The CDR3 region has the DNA TGTGCCACCAGCAGACCCATAAGCGGGGGCCACAATGAGCAGTTCTTC.

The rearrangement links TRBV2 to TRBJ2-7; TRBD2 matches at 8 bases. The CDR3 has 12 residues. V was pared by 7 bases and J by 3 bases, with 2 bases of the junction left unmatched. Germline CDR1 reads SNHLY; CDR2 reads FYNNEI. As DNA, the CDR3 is TGTGCCAGCATCCTAGCGGGCTACGAGCAGTACTTC. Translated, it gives CASILAGYEQYF.

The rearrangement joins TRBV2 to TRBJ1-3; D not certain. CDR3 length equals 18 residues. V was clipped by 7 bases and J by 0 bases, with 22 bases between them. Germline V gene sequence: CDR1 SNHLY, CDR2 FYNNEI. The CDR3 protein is CASNRRDGFFSSGNTIYF. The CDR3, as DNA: TGTGCCAGCAACCGTCGTGACGGTTTCTTTTCCTCTGGAAACACCATATATTTT.